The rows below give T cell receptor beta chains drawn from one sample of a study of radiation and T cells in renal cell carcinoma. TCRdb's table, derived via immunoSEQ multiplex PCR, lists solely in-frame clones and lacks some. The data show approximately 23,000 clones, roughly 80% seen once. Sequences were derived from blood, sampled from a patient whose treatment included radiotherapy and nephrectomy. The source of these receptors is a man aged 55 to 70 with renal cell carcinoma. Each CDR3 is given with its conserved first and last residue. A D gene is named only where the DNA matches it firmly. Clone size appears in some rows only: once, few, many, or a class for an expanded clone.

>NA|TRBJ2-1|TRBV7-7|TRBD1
CASSPGTGVSIEQFF
TGTGCTAGCAGCCCCGGGACAGGGGTGTCGATCGAGCAGTTCTTC
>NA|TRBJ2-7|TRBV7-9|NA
CASSLGQDPSYEQYF
TGTGCCAGCAGCTTAGGACAGGATCCCTCCTACGAGCAGTACTTC
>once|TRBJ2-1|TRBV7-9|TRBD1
CASSSNSGTALYNEQFF
TGTGCCAGCAGCTCTAATTCCGGGACAGCCCTCTACAATGAGCAGTTCTTC
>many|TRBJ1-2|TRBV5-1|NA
CASSSSMDGYTF
TGCGCCAGCAGCTCGTCGATGGATGGCTACACCTTC
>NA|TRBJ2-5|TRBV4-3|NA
CASSQVVSETQYF
TGCGCCAGCAGCCAAGTGGTGTCCGAGACCCAGTACTTC
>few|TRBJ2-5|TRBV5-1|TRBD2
CASSLGLAGETQYF
TGCGCCAGCAGCCTGGGACTAGCGGGAGAGACCCAGTACTTC
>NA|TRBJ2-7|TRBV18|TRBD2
CASSPGAGAGEQYF
TGTGCCAGCTCACCAGGAGCGGGAGCGGGCGAGCAGTACTTC
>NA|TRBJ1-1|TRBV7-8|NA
CASSLGETNTEAFF
TGTGCCAGCAGCTTAGGTGAGACGAACACTGAAGCTTTCTTT
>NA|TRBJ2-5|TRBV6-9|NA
CASSSKGGGETQYF
TGTGCCAGCAGTTCCAAAGGGGGGGGAGAGACCCAGTACTTC
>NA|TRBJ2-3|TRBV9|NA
CASSVEAGTLVTDTQYF
TGTGCCAGCAGCGTAGAGGCGGGAACGCTTGTAACAGATACGCAGTATTTT
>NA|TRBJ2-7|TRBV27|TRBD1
CASSFRWENRGADEQYF
TGTGCCAGCAGTTTTCGGTGGGAGAACAGGGGGGCCGACGAGCAGTACTTC
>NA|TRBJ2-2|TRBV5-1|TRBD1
CASSSSGTGYGGELFF
TGCGCCAGCAGCTCCTCCGGGACAGGGTACGGCGGGGAGCTGTTTTTT
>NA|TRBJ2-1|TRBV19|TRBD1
CASSPRQGFNEQFF
TGTGCCAGTAGTCCCCGACAGGGTTTCAATGAGCAGTTCTTC
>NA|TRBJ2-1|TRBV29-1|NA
CSVEMTRLYNEQFF
TGCAGCGTTGAAATGACTAGACTCTACAATGAGCAGTTCTTC
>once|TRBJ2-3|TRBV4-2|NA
CASSRGLYTDTQYF
TGTGCCAGCAGTCGGGGATTGTACACAGATACGCAGTATTTT
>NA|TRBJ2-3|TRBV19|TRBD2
CASSPETSWAADTQYF
TGTGCCAGTAGTCCCGAGACTAGCTGGGCAGCAGATACGCAGTATTTT
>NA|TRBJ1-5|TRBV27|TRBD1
CASSLSGQGTQHF
TGTGCCAGCAGTTTATCGGGACAGGGTACCCAGCATTTT
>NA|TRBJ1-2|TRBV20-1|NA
CSARGVEGYTF
TGCAGTGCTAGGGGGGTAGAGGGCTACACCTTC
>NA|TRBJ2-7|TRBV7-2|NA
CASSLEAEYEQYF
TGTGCCAGCAGCTTAGAGGCGGAGTACGAGCAGTACTTC
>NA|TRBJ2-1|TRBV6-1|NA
CASGTSSEQFF
TGTGCCAGCGGCACTAGCTCTGAGCAGTTCTTC
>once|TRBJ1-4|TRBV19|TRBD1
CATQDRATNEKLFF
TGTGCCACGCAAGACAGGGCAACTAATGAAAAACTGTTTTTT
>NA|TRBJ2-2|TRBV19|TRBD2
CATGGGPMNTGELFF
TGTGCCACCGGGGGGGGGCCTATGAACACCGGGGAGCTGTTTTTT
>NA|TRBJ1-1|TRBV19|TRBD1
CASSARQGVNTEAFF
TGTGCCAGTAGTGCTCGACAGGGGGTGAACACTGAAGCTTTCTTT
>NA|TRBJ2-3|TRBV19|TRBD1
CASSRRGQGTDTQYF
TGTGCCAGTAGTCGTCGTGGACAGGGCACAGATACGCAGTATTTT
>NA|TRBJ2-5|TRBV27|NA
CASSSWGEETQYF
TGTGCCAGCAGTTCCTGGGGAGAAGAGACCCAGTACTTC
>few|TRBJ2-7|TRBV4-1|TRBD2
CASSPLTSGRAYEQYF
TGCGCCAGCAGCCCACTGACTAGCGGGAGGGCCTACGAGCAGTACTTC
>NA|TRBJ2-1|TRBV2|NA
CASSAGRQTVNEQFF
TGTGCCAGCAGTGCGGGAAGGCAGACGGTCAATGAGCAGTTCTTC
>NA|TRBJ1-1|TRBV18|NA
CASSPARDQNTEAFF
TGTGCCAGCTCACCAGCCAGGGATCAGAACACTGAAGCTTTCTTT
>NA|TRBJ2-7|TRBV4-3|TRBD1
CASSPLLYLGQGDSYEQYF
TGCGCCAGCAGCCCGCTTCTTTACCTGGGACAGGGAGACTCCTACGAGCAGTACTTC
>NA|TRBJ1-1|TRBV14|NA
CASSQMVNTEAFF
TGTGCCAGCAGCCAAATGGTGAACACTGAAGCTTTCTTT
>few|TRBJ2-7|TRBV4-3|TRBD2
CASSQDLNYWRTSGSYEQYF
TGCGCCAGCAGCCAAGATCTTAATTACTGGAGAACTAGCGGTTCCTACGAGCAGTACTTC
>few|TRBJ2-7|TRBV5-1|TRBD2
CASSLRGKRESDEQYF
TGCGCCAGCAGCTTGCGTGGTAAGCGGGAATCTGACGAGCAGTACTTC
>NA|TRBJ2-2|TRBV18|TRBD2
CASSRSSGANTGELFF
TGTGCCAGCTCAAGATCTAGCGGGGCGAACACCGGGGAGCTGTTTTTT
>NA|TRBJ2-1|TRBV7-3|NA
CASSLGPNNEQFF
TGTGCCAGCAGCTTAGGACCAAACAATGAGCAGTTCTTC
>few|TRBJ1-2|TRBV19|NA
CASSIRQGYGYTF
TGTGCCAGTAGTATTCGCCAGGGGTATGGCTACACCTTC
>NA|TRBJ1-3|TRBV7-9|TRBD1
CASSSKGQGISGNTIYF
TGTGCCAGCAGCTCGAAGGGACAGGGCATCTCTGGAAACACCATATATTTT
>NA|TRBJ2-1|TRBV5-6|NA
CASSLDRQISFF
TGTGCCAGCAGCTTGGATAGACAAATATCGTTCTTC
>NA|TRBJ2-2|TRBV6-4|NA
CASSGRPTGELFF
TGTGCCAGCAGTGGCAGACCCACCGGGGAGCTGTTTTTT
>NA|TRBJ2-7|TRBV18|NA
CASSNQGYEQYF
TGTGCCAGCTCGAACCAGGGGTACGAGCAGTACTTC
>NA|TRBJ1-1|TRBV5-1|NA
CASSLGDRRGNTEAFF
TGCGCCAGCAGCTTGGGAGACAGGCGAGGGAACACTGAAGCTTTCTTT
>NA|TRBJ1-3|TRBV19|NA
CASSWTLPRSGNTIYF
TGTGCCAGTAGTTGGACGCTGCCGCGGTCTGGAAACACCATATATTTT
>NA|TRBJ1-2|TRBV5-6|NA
CASSLFGGYTF
TGTGCCAGCAGCTTGTTTGGTGGCTACACCTTC
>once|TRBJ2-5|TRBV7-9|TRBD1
CASSLVGGGGETQYF
TGTGCCAGCAGCTTAGTAGGGGGCGGTGGGGAGACCCAGTACTTC
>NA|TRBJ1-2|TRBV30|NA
CAWSGFYGYTF
TGTGCCTGGAGTGGGTTCTATGGCTACACCTTC
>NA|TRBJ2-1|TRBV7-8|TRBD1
CASRLDRAEQFF
TGTGCCAGCAGATTGGACAGGGCCGAGCAGTTCTTC
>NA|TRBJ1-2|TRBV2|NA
CASSTPEDYGYTF
TGTGCCAGCAGTACCCCTGAGGACTATGGCTACACCTTC
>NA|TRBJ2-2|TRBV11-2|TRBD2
CASSTTSGSIGELFF
TGTGCCAGCAGTACGACTAGCGGGAGTATCGGGGAGCTGTTTTTT
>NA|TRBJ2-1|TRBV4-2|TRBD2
CASSQRTSGAYNEQFF
TGTGCCAGCAGCCAAAGAACTAGCGGGGCATACAATGAGCAGTTCTTC